A selection of T cell receptor beta chains follows, all from one sample in a study of breast tumors, draining lymph nodes, adjacent tissues. MiXCR, run by TCRdb on the multiplex PCR reads, gives a single entry per CDR3 protein. Counted here are 150,000 to 200,000 distinct CDR3 sequences, approximately 33% occurring once; the ten biggest clones make up 4.3%. Input material: axillary lymph node tissue. Source of these receptors: a female donor with breast cancer. Some clones in this sample may be carry-over from other donors' samples. Both conserved end residues are part of each CDR3. The D gene is left open where the match is weak. Not all rows give a size; the values are once, few, many and, for expanded clones, a class.

>many|TRBV6-6|TRBJ2-1|.
TGTGCCAGCAGGGAATCCTACAATGAGCAGTTCTTC
CASRESYNEQFF
>few|TRBV5-4|TRBJ2-4|TRBD2
TGTGCCAGCAGCTTGGAGCCGCCAGCGGGGGGGATTCAGTACTTC
CASSLEPPAGGIQYF
>many|TRBV12-3/TRBV12-4|TRBJ1-5|.
TGTGCCAGCAGTTTAGTGGAGGGGGTGCCCCAGCATTTT
CASSLVEGVPQHF
>many|TRBV18|TRBJ2-7|.
TGTGCCAGCTCACCACCGGGGGTAGGGGAGCAGTACTTC
CASSPPGVGEQYF
>many|TRBV29-1|TRBJ2-3|TRBD2
TGCAGCGGAACAGCGGGGGGCCCGGGGGATACGCAGTATTTT
CSGTAGGPGDTQYF
>.|TRBV6-2/TRBV6-3|TRBJ2-1|TRBD2
TGTGCCAGCAGTCACTCGATGGCGGGGGGCTCCTACAATGAGCAGTTCTTC
CASSHSMAGGSYNEQFF
>.|TRBV12-3/TRBV12-4|TRBJ2-5|.
TGTGCCAGCAGCGCCACCGGGAAGGAGGCCCAGTACTTC
CASSATGKEAQYF
>many|TRBV9|TRBJ2-1|.
TGTGCCAGCAGCGTAGGGGCCCACAATGAGCAGTTCTTC
CASSVGAHNEQFF
>once|TRBV28|TRBJ1-4|.
TGTGCCAGCAGTTTATGGACCCTCGGGGAAAAACTGTTTTTT
CASSLWTLGEKLFF
>many|TRBV7-3|TRBJ2-5|TRBD1
TGTGCCAGCAGCAAATGTGCACATTTACAGGGGTCCGGAGGAGAGACCCAGTACTTC
CASSKCAHLQGSGGETQYF
>.|TRBV7-3|TRBJ2-7|TRBD2
TGTGCCAGCAGCTTAAATTTGCTAGCGGGGGGCTCCTACGAGCAGTACTTC
CASSLNLLAGGSYEQYF
>once|TRBV20-1|TRBJ2-5|.
TGCAGTGGAGGGGCAGACCAAGAGACCCAGTACTTC
CSGGADQETQYF
>many|TRBV7-9|TRBJ2-1|.
TGTGCCAGCAAAGGAGGAGGTTACAATGAGCAGTTCTTC
CASKGGGYNEQFF
>few|TRBV18|TRBJ2-3|TRBD2
TGTGCCAGCTCACCGAATATAGCGGGGTACACAGATACGCAGTATTTT
CASSPNIAGYTDTQYF
>.|TRBV11-3|TRBJ2-5|.
TGTGCCAGCAGCCACCGACAGGCAGGGAAAGAGACCCAGTACTTC
CASSHRQAGKETQYF
>.|TRBV9|TRBJ1-2|.
TGTGCCAGCAGCGTAGGTGGACAGTCGAACTATGGCTACACCTTC
CASSVGGQSNYGYTF
>many|TRBV29-1|TRBJ1-2|TRBD1
TGCAGCGTTGCAACACAGGGGGCTGGAATATCTGGCTACACCTTC
CSVATQGAGISGYTF
>many|TRBV20-1|TRBJ1-5|TRBD1
TGCAGTGCTAGGGGGATAAGACAGGGGAATCAGCCCCAGCATTTT
CSARGIRQGNQPQHF
>many|TRBV30|TRBJ1-4|TRBD1
TGTGCCTGGAGTGTCGGACAGGGGAACGAAAAACTGTTTTTT
CAWSVGQGNEKLFF
>few|TRBV3-1|TRBJ1-1|.
TGTGCCAGCAGGCATCAGGGAGGGGCTTTCTTT
CASRHQGGAFF
>.|TRBV20-1|TRBJ1-6|.
TGCAGTGCTAGGCCGGACAGCAATTATGATTTACCCCTCCACTTT
CSARPDSNYDLPLHF
>few|TRBV10-1|TRBJ2-5|.
TGCGCCAGCAGCGAGGGACCCGTCCAAGAGACCCAGTACTTC
CASSEGPVQETQYF
>many|TRBV19|TRBJ1-5|TRBD1
TGTGCCACCAGACAGGGAAATCAGCCCCAGCATTTT
CATRQGNQPQHF
>.|TRBV28|TRBJ2-5|TRBD1
TGTGCCAGCAGCTTAACAGGGGACGGTCAGCCCCAGTACTTC
CASSLTGDGQPQYF
>many|TRBV7-6|TRBJ2-1|TRBD2
TGTGCCAGCAGCTGGGCACTGGGGCGGGGGGTTAACAATGAGCAGTTCTTC
CASSWALGRGVNNEQFF
>many|TRBV19|TRBJ1-2|.
TGTGCCAGTAGTATAATAAACAGTAGGCCATCTGGCTACACCTTC
CASSIINSRPSGYTF
>many|TRBV7-2|TRBJ2-5|.
TGTGCCAGCAGCTTATCTGGGCCCCAAGAGACCCAGTACTTC
CASSLSGPQETQYF
>many|TRBV15|TRBJ2-3|TRBD2
TGTGCCACCAGCAGAGGCCTGGGACTAGCGGGCACAGATACGCAGTATTTT
CATSRGLGLAGTDTQYF
>many|TRBV20-1|TRBJ2-1|TRBD2
TGCAGTGCTAGAGCACTAGCGGGGGAGGGAAACAATGAGCAGTTCTTC
CSARALAGEGNNEQFF
>many|TRBV12-3/TRBV12-4|TRBJ2-1|TRBD2
TGTGCCAGCAGTTTTAGCGGGAGTGGTAGCAATGAGCAGTTCTTC
CASSFSGSGSNEQFF
>.|TRBV5-1|TRBJ1-1|.
TGCGCCAGCAGCTTACGACAGGAGAACACTGAAGCTTTCTTT
CASSLRQENTEAFF
>.|TRBV25-1|TRBJ1-5|.
TGTGCCAGCAGTGTTCAGTGGGGCAGGTTCAATCAGCCCCAGCATTTT
CASSVQWGRFNQPQHF
>many|TRBV30|TRBJ1-4|.
TGTGCCTGGAGCCAGAGTGATGAAAAACTGTTTTTT
CAWSQSDEKLFF